This T cell receptor beta chain was obtained from a study of blood T cell repertoires in COVID-19 (TCRdb year 2020). With respect to the entire study: Collaborator samples came from the United States, Italy and Spain and covered acute and convalescent phases of COVID-19. Where HLA class I and class II types were available, the types were taken from metadata supplied by the sample provider, not from assay-based typing. Samples were obtained from the ongoing ImmuneRACE study (first 160 participants) and from 1,000 to 1,500 subjects provided by 6 global collaborators. Deeply sampled blood TCRbeta repertoires from subjects exposed to, actively infected with, or recovered from COVID-19 were included in the dataset. The prospective study material was composed of cDNA or gDNA derived from T cells, B-cell-depleted T cells, or PBMCs. Sample metadata almost always included a de-identified subject ID, COVID-19 status, age in years and sex. A freely available public database, intended as a resource for researchers studying the immune response to SARS-CoV-2, is where the repertoires were released.

Overall results and qualifications from the work: Clinical and demographic metadata were provided uncurated, with the amount varying by source and participant.

The collaborating institutions used their own protocols to collect whole blood in K2EDTA tubes. Collaborator samples were shipped for TCRbeta analysis as frozen whole blood, isolated PBMCs, or DNA extracted from either sample type. As regards this clone: Its antigen is still unknown. No per-base quality is available; no much larger clone lies one base away.

The CDR3 numbers 13 residues from cysteine through phenylalanine. The retained sequence is limited to the CDR3, 39 bases, with the frame set at the first base. CDR1 is given as MDHEN and CDR2 as SYDVKM, both from the germline V gene. Cut back by 7 bases and 2 bases, the V and J ends lie 11 bases apart. The immunoSEQ Assay, a bias-controlled multiplex PCR, was used to amplify TCRbeta CDR3 regions from genomic DNA. Regarding the original processing steps: Nucleated cell counts per sample were estimated from amplification of reference gene primers within the assay. To quantify the absolute abundance of each unique TCRbeta CDR3 rearrangement, sequence reads were collapsed and filtered. For each sample, productive Simpson clonality was calculated by taking the square root of Simpson's diversity index across productive rearrangements. TCRdb took this table from immuneACCESS and kept in-frame rearrangements with V and J called. Such tables lack part of the clones; where checked against another copy, unresolved V genes explain under half of the gap, and the rest is unexplained. For V, J and clone size, that table is used; D and trimming come from the DNA. The sample records about 94,000 clones, approximately 80% of which are singletons. Of the sample, under 50% falls within the top ten clones.

The rearranged segments are TRBV28 and TRBJ1-2; too little of a D gene remains to name it. Sequencing used peripheral blood. This TCR was sampled from a human donor in a cohort sampled during active COVID-19. Read as DNA, the sequence is TGTGCCAGCACCTTGGCGGGGAACTATGGCTACACCTTC. Protein translation: CASTLAGNYGYTF.